One sample yielded the 18 T cell receptor beta chains listed below, sequenced in a study of blood T cell repertoires in COVID-19. Assay used: immunoSEQ multiplex PCR; TCRdb lists only in-frame clones, some missing. The profile covers hundreds of thousands of clones, with around 87% appearing a single time and roughly 1.7% taken by the ten largest. The sequencing sample was made of PBMCs or T cells enriched from blood (not recorded which). The receptors were sampled from a woman in her forties or fifties who had recovered from COVID-19.

In its sample, this clone was seen once. The rearrangement joins TRBV5-4 to TRBJ1-2; D is perhaps TRBD1 (5 bases). The CDR3 extends over 12 amino acids. Germline V gene data show CDR1 as SGHNT and CDR2 as YYREEE (reference sequence). V was clipped by 4 bases and J by 5 bases, with 9 bases between them. In DNA form, the CDR3 reads TGTGCCAGCAGCGCCGACAGATATGGCTACACCTTC. Its protein product is CASSADRYGYTF.

This rearrangement joins TRBV9 to TRBJ2-7; 9 bases map to TRBD1. The V gene's germline CDR1 is SGDLS and CDR2 YYNGEE. The CDR3 has 14 residues. J gave up 4 bases and V 0 bases, and 2 bases lay outside the gene matches. Written as DNA, the CDR3 is TGTGCCAGCAGCGTAGACGGGACAGGGTACGAGCAGTACTTC. Amino acid sequence: CASSVDGTGYEQYF.

The chain uses TRBV6-5 and TRBJ1-5; 7 bases align to TRBD1. V gave up 4 bases and J gave up 6 bases; unmatched junction bases: 3. Germline V gene sequence: CDR1 MNHEY, CDR2 SVGAGI. This CDR3 is 13 amino acids long. The CDR3 region is CASSSQGGQPQHF. For the CDR3, the DNA is TGTGCCAGCAGTTCCCAGGGGGGTCAGCCCCAGCATTTT.

This clone was observed a handful of times. This chain links TRBV6-5 with TRBJ1-1, with D unresolved. The CDR3 is 15 amino acids. Germline V gene sequence: CDR1 MNHEY, CDR2 SVGAGI. Trimming stripped 0 bases from V and 5 bases from J, with 13 bases between. CDR3 DNA sequence: TGTGCCAGCAGTTACTCGAGTACCGCGGGAACTGAAGCTTTCTTT. It specifies CASSYSSTAGTEAFF.

The rearrangement uses TRBV7-8 and TRBJ1-2; the match to TRBD1 covers 10 bases. The J segment lost 2 bases and the V segment lost 5 bases, leaving 5 bases of the junction unmatched. CDR1 and CDR2 from the germline V gene are SGHVS and FQNEAQ. The CDR3 covers 15 residues. The CDR3 loop is CASSRKTGGNYGYTF. The CDR3 coding sequence is TGTGCCAGCAGCCGAAAGACAGGGGGCAACTATGGCTACACCTTC.

The chain couples TRBV18 to TRBJ2-7; perhaps TRBD1 as D (5 bases). The germline gives CDR1 KGHSH, CDR2 LQKENI. The CDR3 totals 13 residues. With 5 bases removed from V and 5 bases from J, the gap between germline ends came to 13 bases. The CDR3 loop reads CASSFGQGDEQYF. In DNA, the CDR3 is TGTGCCAGCTCATTTGGGCAGGGCGACGAGCAGTACTTC.

The gene calls are TRBV6-5 and TRBJ1-6; D unclear. Germline-derived CDR1 and CDR2 are MNHEY and SVGAGI. The V end was cut by 6 bases, the J end by 7 bases, with 13 bases between. The CDR3 runs 14 residues. Here the CDR3 reads CASRLLAPNSPLHF. DNA for the CDR3: TGTGCCAGCAGGTTATTGGCTCCAAATTCACCCCTCCACTTT.

This chain connects TRBV28 to TRBJ2-3, with D possibly being TRBD2 (5 bases). The germline gives CDR1 MDHEN, CDR2 SYDVKM. CDR3 length: 16 residues. V was trimmed by 6 bases and J by 8 bases, leaving 24 bases between them. This CDR3 reads CASSPGGYSIRVTQYF. In nucleotides, the CDR3 is TGTGCCAGCAGCCCTGGAGGCTACTCGATTCGTGTTACGCAGTATTTT.

This clone was seen a few times. V gene TRBV12-3 or TRBV12-4 combines with J gene TRBJ1-3; D is ambiguous. This CDR3 contains 13 residues. V dropped 3 bases and J dropped 3 bases, with 6 bases sitting between them. CDR3 protein: CASSFFSGNTIYF. For the CDR3, the DNA is TGTGCCAGCAGTTTTTTCAGTGGAAACACCATATATTTT.

This chain joins TRBV27 and TRBJ1-2, with 12 bases aligning to TRBD1. Germline CDR1 and CDR2: MNHEY and SMNVEV (reference sequence). The CDR3 length is 16 residues. V gave up 4 bases and J gave up 6 bases; unmatched junction bases: 9. This chain's CDR3 is CASSSSRDRGRDGYTF. The CDR3, as DNA: TGTGCCAGCAGTTCATCCCGGGACAGGGGGCGCGATGGCTACACCTTC.

This sequence joins TRBV5-5 and TRBJ2-3; 10 bases are a match to TRBD2. V shed 5 bases, J shed 5 bases, and the junction held 11 bases outside the gene matches. The length of the CDR3 is 16 residues. Looked up from germline, CDR1 is SGHKS and CDR2 is YYEKEE (reference sequence). CDR3 nucleotides: TGTGCCAGCAGGCGGCTCCAGCGGGAGGGACTAGATACGCAGTATTTT. Protein product: CASRRLQREGLDTQYF.

The chain recombines TRBV7-9 with TRBJ2-7; a weak D match, TRBD2 (5 bases). The CDR3 sequence is 13 residues long. Germline-derived CDR1 and CDR2 are SEHNR and FQNEAQ (reference sequence). With 3 bases removed from V and 4 bases from J, the gap between germline ends came to 10 bases. This chain's CDR3 is CASSFGREYEQYF. CDR3 DNA sequence: TGTGCCAGCAGCTTTGGAAGGGAGTACGAGCAGTACTTC.

The CDR3 loop is CASTEQDQKRGFQYF. CDR3 sequence (DNA): TGTGCCAGCACCGAACAGGACCAAAAGCGAGGATTTCAGTACTTC. V gene TRBV28 combines with J gene TRBJ2-7, with D possibly being TRBD1 (5 bases). Trimming removed 7 bases at V and 10 bases at J, with 26 bases between. Germline V lookup: CDR1 MDHEN, CDR2 SYDVKM. CDR3 size: 15 residues. Drawing the rest from reference TRBV28 and TRBJ2-7, the complete variable domain is DVKVTQSSRYLVKRTGEKVFLECVQDMDHENMFWYRQDPGLGLRLIYFSYDVKMKEKGDIPEGYSVSREKKERFSLILESASTNQTSMYLCASTEQDQKRGFQYFGPGTRLTVT.

This sequence joins TRBV3-1 (or the pseudogene TRBV3-2) and TRBJ2-3; 11 nucleotides agree with TRBD2. After removal of 2 bases from V and 2 bases from J, the junction contained 6 bases not matched to a gene. CDR1 LGHDT and CDR2 YNNKEL come from the germline V gene (reference sequence). The CDR3 is made up of 17 amino acids. CDR3 DNA sequence: TGTGCCAGCAGCCAACGTACTAGCGGGAGTGTCACAGATACGCAGTATTTT. Protein sequence: CASSQRTSGSVTDTQYF.

The chain uses TRBV18 and TRBJ1-4; 10 bases fit TRBD1. With V trimmed by 4 bases and J by 7 bases, 6 bases remained unmatched. Looked up from germline, CDR1 is KGHSH and CDR2 is LQKENI. The CDR3 loop spans 15 amino acids. The CDR3 loop reads CASSLPDRGPEKLFF. Here the CDR3 DNA reads TGTGCCAGCTCACTTCCCGACAGGGGGCCTGAAAAACTGTTTTTT.

The CDR3 protein is CASSEGTSPEQYF. The CDR3 region has the DNA TGTGCCAGCAGTGAAGGGACTAGCCCCGAGCAGTACTTC. V and J are TRBV6-1 and TRBJ2-7, with 8 nucleotides matching TRBD2. Germline V CDR1 and CDR2: MNHNS, SASEGT. This CDR3 is 13 amino acids long. V dropped 1 base and J dropped 6; count of bases not matched to a gene: 2.

The V gene is TRBV3-1 (or the pseudogene TRBV3-2), the J gene TRBJ2-1; maybe TRBD2 (6 bases). Germline V gives CDR1 LGHDT, CDR2 YNNKEL (reference sequence). Trimming left V 1 base short and J 3 bases short, with 19 bases between. The CDR3 is made up of 18 amino acids. As DNA, the CDR3 is TGTGCCAGCAGCCAAGCTACCCCGACTAGAAGGGTCTACAATGAGCAGTTCTTC. It specifies CASSQATPTRRVYNEQFF.

The chain joins TRBV5-1 to TRBJ1-2; no firm D call. CDR3 size: 13 residues. V was cut by 1 base and J by 2 bases, with 6 bases left in between. Germline V lookup: CDR1 SGHRS, CDR2 YFSETQ. Here the CDR3 DNA reads TGCGCCAGCAGCTTGTCGGAGAACTATGGCTACACCTTC. Protein sequence: CASSLSENYGYTF.